This T cell receptor (beta chain) was recorded in a study of neurological immune-mediated disorders (dated by TCRdb to the late 2010s). The study in broad terms: Peripheral blood TCR-beta repertoires from HTLV-I-associated myelopathy (HAM/TSP) patients, multiple sclerosis patients and healthy controls were compared by UMI-based sequencing. Longitudinal samples, technical triplicates and paired sorted CD4+ and CD8+ T-cell subsets, alongside PBMC samples, were included among the 106 TCR-beta libraries. To precisely calculate how much the frequency of each individual clone varied, libraries were sequenced in technical triplicate. Of the roughly 68 subjects in the cohort, about 14 were HAM/TSP patients, about 34 were multiple sclerosis patients, and about 20 were healthy controls. The paper's findings and limits, for the study overall: TCR clonal expansion was highest in HAM/TSP patients and lowest in MS patients, with MS patients falling below even healthy controls. Across subjects, expanded clones never shared an identical CDR3 amino acid sequence, which suggests that the TCR-beta repertoires in every group were private.

The label giving this sample's time point can be read as: technical triplicate 3. For sorted-subset TCR libraries, some 1 million sorted CD4+ or CD8+ T cells were used. Peripheral blood was subjected to Ficoll-Hypaque density gradient centrifugation to isolate PBMCs, which were then cryopreserved in liquid nitrogen. The study also sequenced paired sorted CD4+ and CD8+ subsets from healthy controls, HAM/TSP patients and MS patients. This clonotype was picked up many times. What antigen it recognizes has not been identified. Base qualities are not provided; no much larger clone lies one nucleotide away. cDNA was synthesized by template-switch 5'RACE using a primer carrying a 10-nucleotide random unique molecular identifier by which each TCR transcript was tagged. Every sequencing run yielded over 160 million TCR-beta sequences covering 15-18 subjects. Total RNA was extracted with the RNeasy kit. Using the KAPA Real-time Library Amplification kit, TCR-beta VDJ regions were amplified with primers for the TCR constant region and the 5'RACE anchor. Sample indexes and Illumina adaptors were added in a first PCR, and a second PCR then increased library yield. After Ampure bead purification, the TCR product of roughly 650 bp was size-selected on a 2% E-gel SizeSelection system. Before pooling, library quality was checked on a Bioanalyzer, concentration was measured with Qubit, and libraries were quantified with the Kapa Library Quantification kit. Libraries were sequenced paired-end 2 x 150 bp on an Illumina HiSeq 2500. To increase sequence diversity, about 25-31% phiX was spiked into each library pool. Processing in the source paper ran as follows. The quality-filtered reads were processed with the UMI-based MiGEC pipeline, whose error correction step removed more than 80% of the raw TCR sequences. IMGT germline references were used for aligning VDJ genes, and each clonotype was defined as a unique CDR3 amino acid sequence together with its V-J genes. Clonal expansion, Shannon diversity and CDR3 relatedness were evaluated with VDJtools (CalcPairwiseDistances, ClusterSamples), while phylogenetic trees were built in CLCbio workbench. Expanded clones were defined as having at least 8 unique UMIs, based on coefficient-of-variation modelling across technical triplicates. Starting from the raw public reads, TCRdb applied fastp trimming at Q25, assembled clones with MiXCR and retained in-frame beta chains. Rows are combined by CDR3 protein, so each entry shows the most common genes and DNA. TCRdb's processing, not the authors', yielded these V and J calls. The sample profile shows some 30,000 distinct CDR3 sequences; less than 20% of them were found once. The ten most abundant clones make up 4.9% of the sample.

Including cysteine and phenylalanine, the CDR3 has 15 amino acids. Only the CDR3 region is kept as DNA, spanning 45 bases read in frame from base 1. CDR1 and CDR2, per the germline V gene (reference sequence), are DFQATT and SNEGSKA. V and J are truncated by 4 bases and 3 bases respectively, leaving an intervening sequence of 16 bases. The TCR comes from a female donor with HTLV-1-associated myelopathy (HAM/TSP). The sequence is built from TRBV20-1 and TRBJ2-1; the D gene identity is not certain. The sequencing input was CD4+ T cells from blood. The DNA is as follows: TGCAGTGCTACCCCCCGGGCCGGAAGCTACAATGAGCAGTTCTTC. Translated, this gives CSATPRAGSYNEQFF.